The 14 T cell receptor beta chains given below trace back to one sample, sequenced in a study of T cell repertoires in cytomegalovirus infection. TCRdb independently ran MiXCR on the reads; one entry per CDR3 protein. The sample has 450,000 to 600,000 distinct CDR3 sequences; 10% to 12% are singletons. What was sequenced was PBMCs. The receptors stem from a human donor in good health (CMV status not recorded). Some clones in this sample may be carry-over from other donors' samples.

This clonotype was seen ten or more times. The rearrangement links TRBV7-2 to TRBJ2-3, with D tentatively TRBD2 (5 bases). The ends were cut back, 2 bases at V and 8 bases at J, with 11 bases in the middle. The CDR3 is 13 residues long. Germline lookup yields CDR1 SGHTA and CDR2 FQGNSA. Here the CDR3 DNA reads TGTGCCAGCAGCTTAATTGGTCTAGCTACGCAGTATTTT. Amino acids: CASSLIGLATQYF.

This clonotype was seen at least ten times. This chain joins TRBV12-3 or TRBV12-4 and TRBJ2-1; no definite D call. This CDR3 contains 11 residues. The V gene lost 7 bases and the J gene lost 5 bases, with 6 bases spanning the gap. CDR3 DNA: TGTGCCAGCAAGGAAGACAATGAGCAGTTCTTC. The encoded protein is CASKEDNEQFF.

This clonotype showed up many times. This chain uses TRBV5-1 with TRBJ1-2; possibly TRBD1 for D (5 bases). The germline V gene has CDR1 SGHRS and CDR2 YFSETQ. The CDR3 has 14 residues. Trimming took 0 bases from V and 5 from J, leaving 11 bases between them. The CDR3 loop is CASSLAGGEYGYTF. The CDR3 DNA follows: TGCGCCAGCAGCTTGGCCGGGGGAGAGTATGGCTACACCTTC.

This clonotype was observed many times. This chain joins TRBV7-9 and TRBJ2-3; D uncertain. Germline values: CDR1 SEHNR, CDR2 FQNEAQ (reference sequence). V was shortened by 7 bases and J by 6 bases, with 11 bases between the two germline ends. This CDR3 comprises 12 residues. CDR3 DNA sequence: TGTGCCAGCACCCTGGGCGCGGATACGCAGTATTTT. Translation: CASTLGADTQYF. The variable domain in full, completed from reference TRBV7-9 and TRBJ2-3, reads DTGVSQNPRHKITKRGQNVTFRCDPISEHNRLYWYRQTLGQGPEFLTYFQNEAQLEKSRLLSDRFSAERPKGSFSTLEIQRTEQGDSAMYLCASTLGADTQYFGPGTRLTVL.

This chain uses TRBV19 with TRBJ2-2, with TRBD1 matching 10 bases. Germline CDR1 and CDR2: LNHDA and SQIVND (reference sequence). The CDR3 is made up of 16 amino acids. Unmatched junction bases numbered 12, after V lost 8 bases and J lost 6 bases. The CDR3 region has the DNA TGTGCCAGTTTCTCGGGCCCGGGACAGGGGTCCGGGGAGCTGTTTTTT. Protein sequence: CASFSGPGQGSGELFF.

The count of this clonotype is one. The chain couples TRBV2 to TRBJ2-5; TRBD2 matches at 8 bases. Germline CDR1 reads SNHLY; CDR2 reads FYNNEI. With 4 bases clipped from V and 5 bases from J, the junction kept 15 bases outside the gene matches. The CDR3 spans 17 residues. CDR3 bases: TGTGCCAGCAGTGGAACCCCCGGGGGGGGCCGACTGGAGACCCAGTACTTC. Translating it yields CASSGTPGGGRLETQYF.

This clonotype was picked up many times. The chain carries TRBV7-2 and TRBJ1-5, with D tentatively TRBD1 (5 bases). This CDR3 spans 15 amino acids. Looked up from germline, CDR1 is SGHTA and CDR2 is FQGNSA. V shed 5 bases and J shed 0 bases, with 11 bases lying between them. The CDR3 nucleotides are TGTGCCAGCAGCGACCGGGGGATTAGCAATCAGCCCCAGCATTTT. This encodes CASSDRGISNQPQHF.

This clonotype was counted many times. This chain joins TRBV28 and TRBJ2-7, with D tentatively TRBD2 (6 bases). Germline assignment: CDR1 MDHEN and CDR2 SYDVKM. Between the trimmed V and J ends, which lost 5 bases and 6 bases, there was a span of 20 bases. The CDR3 length is 15 residues. The DNA for the CDR3 is TGTGCCAGCAGTCCTCGGGACTCCCGGCGGGCCGAGCAGTACTTC. This encodes CASSPRDSRRAEQYF. Supplemented by reference TRBV28 and TRBJ2-7, the full variable domain reads DVKVTQSSRYLVKRTGEKVFLECVQDMDHENMFWYRQDPGLGLRLIYFSYDVKMKEKGDIPEGYSVSREKKERFSLILESASTNQTSMYLCASSPRDSRRAEQYFGPGTRLTVT.

This clonotype was recorded many times. The chain uses TRBV6-6 and TRBJ2-7; possible D gene TRBD1, 5 bases. The CDR3 is 14 residues long. Germline V gene data show CDR1 as MNHNY and CDR2 as SVGAGI (reference sequence). Trimming removed 2 bases at V and 3 bases at J, with 11 bases between. The CDR3 DNA follows: TGTGCCAGCAGTTACGATGACAGATACTACGAGCAGTACTTC. This translates into CASSYDDRYYEQYF.

This clonotype was counted ten times or more. The rearrangement joins TRBV12-3 or TRBV12-4 to TRBJ2-4; D is unclear. CDR3 size: 16 residues. Trimming pared 2 bases from V and 0 bases from J, leaving 11 bases between. CDR3 sequence: CASSLLAELAKNIQYF. The CDR3 DNA reads as TGTGCCAGCAGTTTATTGGCGGAACTAGCCAAAAACATTCAGTACTTC.

There are a few counts of this clonotype. The rearrangement joins TRBV20-1 to TRBJ2-2; 11 nucleotides align to TRBD2. J lost 0 bases, V lost 0 bases, and 12 bases had no gene match. In germline, CDR1 is DFQATT, CDR2 SNEGSKA (reference sequence). The CDR3 contains 20 residues. CDR3 loop: CSARDYATSGDLSNTGELFF. The CDR3 DNA reads as TGCAGTGCTAGAGATTACGCGACTAGCGGGGATCTTTCGAACACCGGGGAGCTGTTTTTT.

This sequence joins TRBV6-2 or TRBV6-3 and TRBJ1-6; D gene unclear. The V gene lost 7 bases and the J gene lost 7 bases, with 11 bases spanning the gap. Germline CDR1 is MNHEY and CDR2 is SVGEGT. The CDR3 is 13 residues long. DNA for the CDR3: TGTGCCAGCAACAACTTAGGGAATTCACCCCTCCACTTT. Amino acid sequence: CASNNLGNSPLHF.

The chain employs TRBV14 and TRBJ1-1, with 8 bases that match TRBD1. Trimming removed 0 bases from V and 0 bases from J; junction bases left unmatched: 21. CDR1 is SGHDN and CDR2 is FVKESK in the germline V gene. CDR3 size: 22 residues. The CDR3 region is CASSQEWWSKAGGVGMNTEAFF. The CDR3 DNA reads TGTGCCAGCAGCCAAGAATGGTGGAGTAAGGCAGGGGGCGTAGGCATGAACACTGAAGCTTTCTTT.

This clonotype was seen at least ten times. The chain joins TRBV7-9 to TRBJ2-7; TRBD1 is a possible D gene (6 bases). Per the germline V gene, CDR1 is SEHNR and CDR2 is FQNEAQ (reference sequence). This CDR3 contains 14 residues. V was cut by 5 bases and J by 5 bases, with 16 bases left in between. In DNA, the CDR3 is TGTGCCAGCAGCGGGGACACCGACTTCCACGAGCAGTACTTC. This codes for CASSGDTDFHEQYF.